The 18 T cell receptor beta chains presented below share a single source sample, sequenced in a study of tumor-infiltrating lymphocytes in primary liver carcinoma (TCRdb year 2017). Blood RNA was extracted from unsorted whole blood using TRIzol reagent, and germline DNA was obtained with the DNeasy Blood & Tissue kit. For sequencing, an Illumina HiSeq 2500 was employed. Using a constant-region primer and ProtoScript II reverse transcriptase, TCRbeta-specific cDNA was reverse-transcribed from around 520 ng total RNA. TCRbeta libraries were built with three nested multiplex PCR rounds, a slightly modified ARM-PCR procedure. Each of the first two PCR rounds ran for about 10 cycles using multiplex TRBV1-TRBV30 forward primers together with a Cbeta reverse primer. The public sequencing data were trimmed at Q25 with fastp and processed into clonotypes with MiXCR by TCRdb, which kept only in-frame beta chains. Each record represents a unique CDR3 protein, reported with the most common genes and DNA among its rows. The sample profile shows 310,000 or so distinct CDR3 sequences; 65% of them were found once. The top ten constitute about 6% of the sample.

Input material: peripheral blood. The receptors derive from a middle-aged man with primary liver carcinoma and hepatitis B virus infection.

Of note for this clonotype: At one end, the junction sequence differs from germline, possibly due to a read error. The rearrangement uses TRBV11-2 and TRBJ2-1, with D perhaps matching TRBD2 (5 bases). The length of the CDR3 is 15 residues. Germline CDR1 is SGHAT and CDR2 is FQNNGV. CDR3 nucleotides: TGTGTCAGCAGCCCCCAGCGAGAGGGATTCGGTGAGCAGTTCTTC. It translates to CVSSPQREGFGEQFF.

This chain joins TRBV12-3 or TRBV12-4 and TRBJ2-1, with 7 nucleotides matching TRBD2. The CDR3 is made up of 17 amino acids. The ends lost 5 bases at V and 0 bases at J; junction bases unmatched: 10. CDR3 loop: CASSRHRAGDSYNEQFF. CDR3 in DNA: TGTGCCAGCAGTCGTCACCGGGCGGGAGACTCCTACAATGAGCAGTTCTTC.

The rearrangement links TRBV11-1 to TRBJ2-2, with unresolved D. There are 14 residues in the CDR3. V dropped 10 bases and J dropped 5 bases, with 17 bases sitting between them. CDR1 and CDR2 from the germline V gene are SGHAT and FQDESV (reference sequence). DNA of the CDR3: TGTGCCATCAGTACGGGTTTCAATACCGGGGAGCTGTTTTTT. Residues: CAISTGFNTGELFF.

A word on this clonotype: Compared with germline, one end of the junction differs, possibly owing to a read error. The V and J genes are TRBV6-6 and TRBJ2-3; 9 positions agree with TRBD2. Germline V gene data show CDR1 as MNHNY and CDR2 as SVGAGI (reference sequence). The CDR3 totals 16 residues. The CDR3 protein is CVSSRNSGRGGDTQYF. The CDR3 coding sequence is TGTGTCAGCAGCAGGAATAGCGGGAGAGGCGGAGATACGCAGTATTTT.

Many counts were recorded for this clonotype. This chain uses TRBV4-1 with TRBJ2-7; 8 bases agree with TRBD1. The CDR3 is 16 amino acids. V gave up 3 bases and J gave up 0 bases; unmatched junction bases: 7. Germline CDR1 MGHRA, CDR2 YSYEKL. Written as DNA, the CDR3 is TGCGCCAGCAGCCAGGAGACAGGGGCTTTCTCCTACGAGCAGTACTTC. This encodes CASSQETGAFSYEQYF.

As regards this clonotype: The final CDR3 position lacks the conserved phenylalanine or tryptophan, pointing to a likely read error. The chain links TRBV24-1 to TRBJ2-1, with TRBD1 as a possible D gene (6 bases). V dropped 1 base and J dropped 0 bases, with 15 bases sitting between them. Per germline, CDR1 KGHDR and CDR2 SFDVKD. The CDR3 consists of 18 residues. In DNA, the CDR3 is TGTGCCACCAGTGATTTAGAACAGGGCGGAAGCTCCTACAATGAGCAGTTCCTC. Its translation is CATSDLEQGGSSYNEQFL.

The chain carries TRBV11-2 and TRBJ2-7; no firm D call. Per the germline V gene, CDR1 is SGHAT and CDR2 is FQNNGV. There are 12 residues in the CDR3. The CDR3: CTSSLSGGEQYF. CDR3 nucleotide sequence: TGTACAAGCAGCCTCTCCGGTGGGGAGCAGTACTTC. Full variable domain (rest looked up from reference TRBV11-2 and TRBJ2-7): EAGVAQSPRYKIIEKRQSVAFWCNPISGHATLYWYQQILGQGPKLLIQFQNNGVVDDSQLPKDRFSAERLKGVDSTLKIQPAKLEDSAVYLCTSSLSGGEQYFGPGTRLTVT.

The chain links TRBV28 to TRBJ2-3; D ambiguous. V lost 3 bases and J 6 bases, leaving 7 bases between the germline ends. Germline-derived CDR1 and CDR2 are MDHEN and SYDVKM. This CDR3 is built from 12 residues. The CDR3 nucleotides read TGTGCCAGCAGTTTTTTCCGGGATACGCAGTATTTT. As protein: CASSFFRDTQYF. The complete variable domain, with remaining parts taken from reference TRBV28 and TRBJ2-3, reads DVKVTQSSRYLVKRTGEKVFLECVQDMDHENMFWYRQDPGLGLRLIYFSYDVKMKEKGDIPEGYSVSREKKERFSLILESASTNQTSMYLCASSFFRDTQYFGPGTRLTVL.

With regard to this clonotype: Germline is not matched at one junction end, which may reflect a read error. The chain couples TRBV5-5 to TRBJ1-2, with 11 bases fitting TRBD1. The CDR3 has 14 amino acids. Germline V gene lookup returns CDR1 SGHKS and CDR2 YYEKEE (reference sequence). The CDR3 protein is CASSPRTGGHVYAF. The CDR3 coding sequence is TGTGCCAGCAGCCCGAGGACAGGGGGCCACGTCTACGCCTTC.

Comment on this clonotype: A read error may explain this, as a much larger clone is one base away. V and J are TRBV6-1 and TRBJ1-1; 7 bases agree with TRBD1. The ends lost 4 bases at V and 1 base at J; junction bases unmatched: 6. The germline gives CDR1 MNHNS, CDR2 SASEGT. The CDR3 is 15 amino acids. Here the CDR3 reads CASSVQGSQNTEAFF. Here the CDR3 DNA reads TGTGCCAGCAGTGTACAGGGGTCCCAGAACACTGAAGCTTTCTTT.

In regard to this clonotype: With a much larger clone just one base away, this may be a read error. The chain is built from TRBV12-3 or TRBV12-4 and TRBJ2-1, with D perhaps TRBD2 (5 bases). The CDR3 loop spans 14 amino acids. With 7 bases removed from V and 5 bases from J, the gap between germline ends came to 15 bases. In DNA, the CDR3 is TGTGCCAGCACCAATAGCGTGATAAACAATGAGCAGTTCTTC. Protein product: CASTNSVINNEQFF.

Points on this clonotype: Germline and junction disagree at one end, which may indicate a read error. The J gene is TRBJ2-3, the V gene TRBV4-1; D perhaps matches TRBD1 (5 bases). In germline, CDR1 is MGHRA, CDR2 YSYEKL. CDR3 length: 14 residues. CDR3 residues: CASSQGATTDTQYF. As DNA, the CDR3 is TGCGCAAGCAGCCAAGGGGCAACTACAGATACGCAGTATTTT.

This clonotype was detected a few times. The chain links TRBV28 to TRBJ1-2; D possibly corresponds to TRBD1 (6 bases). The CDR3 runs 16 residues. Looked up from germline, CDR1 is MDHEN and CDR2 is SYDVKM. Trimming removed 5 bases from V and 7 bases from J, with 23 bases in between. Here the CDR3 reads CASSGIGTPDVVGYTF. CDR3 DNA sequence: TGTGCCAGCAGTGGAATCGGGACACCCGACGTCGTTGGCTACACCTTC.

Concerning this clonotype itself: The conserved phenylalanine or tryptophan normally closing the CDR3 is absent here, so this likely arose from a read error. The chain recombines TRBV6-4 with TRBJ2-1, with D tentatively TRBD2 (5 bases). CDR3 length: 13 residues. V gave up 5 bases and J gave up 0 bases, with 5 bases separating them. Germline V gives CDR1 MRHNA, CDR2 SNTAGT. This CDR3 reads CASSSGSYNEQFL. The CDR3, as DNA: TGTGCCAGCAGTAGCGGCTCCTACAATGAGCAGTTCCTC.

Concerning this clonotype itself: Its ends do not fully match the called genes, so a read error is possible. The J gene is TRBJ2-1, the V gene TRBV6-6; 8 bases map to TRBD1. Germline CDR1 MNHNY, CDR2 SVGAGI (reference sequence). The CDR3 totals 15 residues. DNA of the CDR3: TGTGTCAGCAGATTGACAGGGGTCTCCTACAATGAGCAGTTCTTC. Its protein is CVSRLTGVSYNEQFF.

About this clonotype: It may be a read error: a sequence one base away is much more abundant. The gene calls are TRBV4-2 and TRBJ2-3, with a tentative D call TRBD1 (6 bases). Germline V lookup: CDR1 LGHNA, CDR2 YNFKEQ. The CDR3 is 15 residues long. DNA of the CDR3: TGCGCCAGCAGCCAACAGGGTTGGGGCACAGATACGCATTATTTT. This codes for CASSQQGWGTDTHYF.

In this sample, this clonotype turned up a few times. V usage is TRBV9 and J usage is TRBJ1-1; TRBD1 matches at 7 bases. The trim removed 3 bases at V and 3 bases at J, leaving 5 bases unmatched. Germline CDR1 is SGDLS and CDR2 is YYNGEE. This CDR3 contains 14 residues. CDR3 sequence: CASSASGGDTEAFF. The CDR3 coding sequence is TGTGCCAGCAGCGCATCAGGGGGGGACACTGAAGCTTTCTTT.

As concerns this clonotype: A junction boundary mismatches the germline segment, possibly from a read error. As DNA, the CDR3 is TGTGTCAGCAGCCCTTTGGGGGAGACCCAGTACTTC. As protein: CVSSPLGETQYF. The chain carries TRBV12-3 or TRBV12-4 and TRBJ2-5; no definite D call. The CDR3 has 12 amino acids.